This TCR beta chain emerged from a study of siplizumab effects on memory and regulatory T cells (dated by TCRdb to the late 2010s). In the study overall: The study looked at the effect of siplizumab, an anti-CD2 antibody, on alloreactive T-cell subsets in allogeneic mixed lymphocyte reactions made from human PBMCs. Summary of the overall study and its limitations: Among mappable alloreactive CD4+ clones, the Treg-derived fraction averaged approximately 69% with siplizumab versus around 25% in control reactions. A naive or memory phenotype could not be assigned to roughly 80-95% of proliferating CD4+ or CD8+ clones. The cumulative frequency of alloreactive sequences traceable to unstimulated CD4+ memory T cells was significantly reduced by siplizumab. Greater diversity appeared to be present in unstimulated naive T cells than in memory T cells, and a substantial contribution to the alloresponse seemed to be made by naive cells. Because sequences below about 10^-5 frequency were poorly captured, only a minor fraction of alloreactive clones could be mapped to unstimulated subsets. No functional confirmation was obtained for the suppressive function of proliferating Tregs from siplizumab cultures.

Regarding this clone: Its antigen specificity is not known. No base-level quality is on record; no much larger clone is a single base apart.

The receptor library was made with the immunoSEQ multiplex PCR assay. Around 10^5 TCR templates per sample were assayed by the deep sequencing platform. Genomic DNA extracted from sorted T cells was used for TCRbeta CDR3 sequencing. On the authors' methods: The R programming language was used for the clonal analysis of the TCRbeta CDR3 data. Unstimulated samples were compared with post-reaction CFSE-low samples to define alloreactive CD4+ and CD8+ clones. Regulatory or non-regulatory origin was assigned to alloreactive CD4+ clones by matching of sequences to sorted unstimulated Treg and non-Treg repertoires. The source is immuneACCESS, and TCRdb retained only in-frame sequences with V and J called. Part of the clones is not carried over; for the studies checked, unresolved V genes explain less than half of this, and the remainder is unexplained. That table gives V, J and clone size, and the DNA gave D and trimming. This sample gives about 100,000 clones in total; about 91% of them show up just once. The ten largest clones capture 0.14% to 0.15% of the sample.

Sorted unstimulated T cells, along with proliferating T cells recovered from mixed lymphocyte reactions, underwent TCRbeta CDR3 sequencing. Fresh whole blood from around 11 HLA-typed healthy donors was used to isolate PBMCs. There are 14 amino acids in the CDR3, from cysteine to phenylalanine inclusive. Just the 42-base CDR3 DNA is kept, in frame starting at base 1. The V end gives up 8 bases and the J end 5 bases, leaving 9 bases in the junction not matched to a gene. Via the germline V gene, CDR1 is MNHNS and CDR2 SASEGT. This TCR derives from a human donor in good health. Sequenced input: CD4+ T cells sorted from blood. Recombination connected TRBV6-1 to TRBJ1-1; TRBD1 agrees with 9 junctional bases. The CDR3 region reads CASRLQGANTEAFF. The sequenced DNA is TGTGCCAGCCGGCTACAGGGGGCGAATACTGAAGCTTTCTTT.